This T cell receptor beta chain was captured in a study of blood T cell repertoires in COVID-19. At the level of the study: Samples representing acute and convalescent COVID-19 were sourced from the United States, Italy and Spain.

The CDR3 totals 17 residues. The ends were cut back, 0 bases at V and 1 base at J, with 18 bases in the middle. Germline V gene lookup returns CDR1 SQVTM and CDR2 ANQGSEA. Clinical history as reported by participants underpinned cohort assignment. The data were produced by immunoSEQ multiplex PCR, yet TCRdb's version contains in-frame clones alone and is incomplete. In the table there are roughly 180,000 clones, 82% of which are singletons. The clonotype was recovered from a middle-aged man who had recovered from COVID-19. The sequencing sample was made of PBMCs or T cells enriched from blood (not recorded which). V gene TRBV29-1 combines with J gene TRBJ1-2; tentatively, D is TRBD1 (6 bases). CDR3 loop: CSVEEPTQGIYNYGYTF. CDR3 bases: TGCAGCGTTGAAGAGCCAACACAGGGAATCTATAACTATGGCTACACCTTC.